This T cell receptor (beta chain) is drawn from a study of T cell repertoires in cytomegalovirus infection. This clonotype was found a few times. Antigen specificity is unknown. TCRdb re-analysed the reads in MiXCR, keeping a single row per CDR3 protein. Here the sample spans 450,000 to 600,000 distinct CDR3 sequences, approximately 42% being singletons. The V gene's germline CDR1 is SEHNR and CDR2 FQNEAQ (reference sequence). V gave up 4 bases and J gave up 5 bases, with 5 bases separating them. The CDR3 length is 12 residues. This chain joins TRBV7-9 and TRBJ2-2; D unclear. The sample was cultured PBMCs, taken from culture after CMV antigen stimulation. The TCR sequence derives from a human donor in good health (CMV status not recorded). Some clones in this sample may be carry-over from other donors' samples. CDR3 sequence (DNA): TGTGCCAGCAGCTCAACAACCGGGGAGCTGTTTTTT. Its translation: CASSSTTGELFF. The full variable domain, completed using reference TRBV7-9 and TRBJ2-2, is DTGVSQNPRHKITKRGQNVTFRCDPISEHNRLYWYRQTLGQGPEFLTYFQNEAQLEKSRLLSDRFSAERPKGSFSTLEIQRTEQGDSAMYLCASSSTTGELFFGEGSRLTVL.